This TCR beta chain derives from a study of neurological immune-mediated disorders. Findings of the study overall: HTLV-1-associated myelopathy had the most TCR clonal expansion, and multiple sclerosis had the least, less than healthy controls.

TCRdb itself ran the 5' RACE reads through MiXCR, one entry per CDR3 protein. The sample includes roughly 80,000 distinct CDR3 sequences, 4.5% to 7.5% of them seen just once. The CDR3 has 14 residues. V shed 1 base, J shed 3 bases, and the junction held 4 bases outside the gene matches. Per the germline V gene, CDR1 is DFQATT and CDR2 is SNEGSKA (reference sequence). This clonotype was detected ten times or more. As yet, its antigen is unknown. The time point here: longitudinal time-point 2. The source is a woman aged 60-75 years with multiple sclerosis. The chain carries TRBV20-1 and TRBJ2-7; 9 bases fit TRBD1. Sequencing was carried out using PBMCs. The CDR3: CSARAPGQGYEQYF. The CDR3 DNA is TGCAGTGCTAGAGCTCCGGGACAGGGCTACGAGCAGTACTTC.